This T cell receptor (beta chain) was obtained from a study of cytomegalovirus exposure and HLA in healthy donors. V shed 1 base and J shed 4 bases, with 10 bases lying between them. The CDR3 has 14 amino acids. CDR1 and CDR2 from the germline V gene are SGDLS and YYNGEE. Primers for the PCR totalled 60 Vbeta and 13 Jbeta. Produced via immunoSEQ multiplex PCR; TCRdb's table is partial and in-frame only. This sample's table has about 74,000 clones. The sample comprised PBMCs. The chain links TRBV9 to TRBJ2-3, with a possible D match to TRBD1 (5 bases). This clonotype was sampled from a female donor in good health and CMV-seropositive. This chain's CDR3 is CASSVRQGADTQYF. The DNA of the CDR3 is TGTGCCAGCAGCGTAAGGCAGGGTGCAGATACGCAGTATTTT.